The next 10 T cell receptor beta chains were all read from a single sample in a study of T cell repertoires in cytomegalovirus infection. One entry per CDR3 protein results from TCRdb running MiXCR on the reads. The data contain approximately 500,000 distinct CDR3 sequences, 15% to 20% of them singletons. The material sequenced was CD8+ T cells from PBMCs. These receptors all stem from a human donor in good health (CMV status not recorded). Some clones in this sample may be carry-over from other donors' samples.

This rearrangement joins TRBV27 to TRBJ2-3, with unresolved D. V was shortened by 6 bases and J by 3 bases, with 10 bases between the two germline ends. This CDR3 has 13 amino acids. Germline CDR1 is MNHEY and CDR2 is SMNVEV (reference sequence). This CDR3 reads CASSFSMTDTQYF. The CDR3 bases are TGTGCCAGCAGCTTCTCTATGACAGATACGCAGTATTTT.

CDR3: CASSVIDRANEQFF. The CDR3, as DNA: TGTGCCAGCAGCGTCATAGACAGGGCCAATGAGCAGTTCTTC. The rearrangement joins TRBV9 to TRBJ2-1, with TRBD1 matching over 7 bases. CDR3 length: 14 amino acids. J was trimmed by 6 bases and V by 2 bases; bases with no gene match: 5. Per germline, CDR1 SGDLS and CDR2 YYNGEE.

A note on this clonotype: A read error is likely, as this CDR3 ends without the conserved phenylalanine or tryptophan. The CDR3 DNA reads TGTGCCAGCAGTAAAGGGGGCCCCTACGAGCAGTACTTA. Translated, it gives CASSKGGPYEQYL. The chain employs TRBV27 and TRBJ2-7; 7 bases are a match to TRBD1. The CDR3 runs 13 residues. Germline lookup yields CDR1 MNHEY and CDR2 SMNVEV (reference sequence). The J segment lost 2 bases and the V segment lost 5 bases, leaving 3 bases of the junction unmatched.

The sample holds many counts of this clonotype. J is TRBJ1-3 and V is TRBV6-1, with D unresolved. The V gene lost 0 bases and the J gene lost 0 bases, with 6 bases spanning the gap. The CDR3 is made up of 15 amino acids. CDR1 is MNHNS, CDR2 SASEGT, per germline. DNA of the CDR3: TGTGCCAGCAGTGAAGCGGCCAACTCTGGAAACACCATATATTTT. Amino acids: CASSEAANSGNTIYF.

At least ten counts were recorded for this clonotype. In nucleotides, the CDR3 is TGTGCCAGCAGCTCTTGGACTAGCGGGAGGACACGCAATGAGCAGTTCTTC. Translation: CASSSWTSGRTRNEQFF. The chain carries TRBV7-9 and TRBJ2-1; 14 nucleotides align to TRBD2. The length of the CDR3 is 17 residues. V was pared by 4 bases and J by 6 bases, with 8 bases of the junction left unmatched. Germline lookup yields CDR1 SEHNR and CDR2 FQNEAQ (reference sequence).

The V and J genes are TRBV11-2 and TRBJ2-5; 13 bases line up with TRBD2. Per the germline V gene, CDR1 is SGHAT and CDR2 is FQNNGV. This CDR3 spans 15 amino acids. V lost 7 bases and J lost 4; bases outside the gene matches: 6. The CDR3 loop is CASITSGRARETQYF. The CDR3 DNA is TGTGCCAGCATCACTAGCGGGAGGGCCCGAGAGACCCAGTACTTC.

CDR3 amino acids: CSVGRDSGMGELFF. The CDR3 DNA reads as TGCAGCGTTGGAAGGGATAGCGGGATGGGGGAGCTGTTTTTT. This chain uses TRBV29-1 with TRBJ2-2, with 8 bases lining up with TRBD2. The CDR3 totals 14 residues. The J segment lost 8 bases and the V segment lost 4 bases, leaving 9 bases of the junction unmatched. CDR1 and CDR2 (germline): SQVTM, ANQGSEA.

This clonotype was seen more than once but under ten times. The chain combines TRBV5-6 with TRBJ2-7, with D hard to call. The CDR3 consists of 14 residues. Looked up from germline, CDR1 is SGHDT and CDR2 is YYEEEE. The ends were cut back, 5 bases at V and 3 bases at J, with 15 bases in the middle. The CDR3, as DNA: TGTGCCAGCAGTTCGGCCCTGACTTTCTACGAGCAGTACTTC. It translates to CASSSALTFYEQYF. Full variable domain (outside the CDR3, taken from reference TRBV5-6 and TRBJ2-7): DAGVTQSPTHLIKTRGQQVTLRCSPKSGHDTVSWYQQALGQGPQFIFQYYEEEERQRGNFPDRFSGHQFPNYSSELNVNALLLGDSALYLCASSSALTFYEQYFGPGTRLTVT.

Ten or more counts support this clonotype. The V call is TRBV7-2, the J call TRBJ2-7; TRBD2 agrees at 11 bases. Germline V gene lookup returns CDR1 SGHTA and CDR2 FQGNSA. The J segment lost 6 bases and the V segment lost 3 bases, leaving 7 bases of the junction unmatched. The CDR3 runs to 15 residues. The CDR3 sequence: CASSFLTSGVLEQYF. Written as DNA, the CDR3 is TGTGCCAGCAGCTTTCTGACTAGCGGGGTACTCGAGCAGTACTTC.

This rearrangement joins TRBV4-1 to TRBJ1-1, with D possibly matching TRBD1 (5 bases). CDR3 length: 15 amino acids. The V gene lost 0 bases and the J gene lost 5 bases, with 13 bases spanning the gap. Germline CDR1 reads MGHRA; CDR2 reads YSYEKL. This CDR3 is CASSQEEGRVTEAFF. The CDR3 DNA follows: TGCGCCAGCAGCCAAGAGGAGGGGAGGGTAACTGAAGCTTTCTTT.